This T cell receptor (beta chain) was sequenced in a study of blood T cell repertoires in COVID-19. Overall study: Donors in the United States, Italy and Spain gave samples during acute or convalescent COVID-19.

Authors' methods: Counts of nucleated cells, estimated from reference gene primer amplification, were obtained. TCRdb keeps only in-frame clones here, not all; method: immunoSEQ multiplex PCR. The DNA was the basis for D and trimming; V, J and clone size are from that table. The sample carries more than 140,000 clones, about 90% recorded once. This CDR3 region has 15 residues. J lost 5 bases, V lost 2 bases, and 6 bases had no gene match. Germline V CDR1 and CDR2: SGHRS, YFSETQ. The source material was peripheral blood. The TCR sequence derives from a woman aged 55-69 years with acute or convalescent COVID-19. V and J are TRBV5-1 and TRBJ2-5, with 10 bases lining up with TRBD1. CDR3 sequence reads: CASSLTGTGDETQYF. The CDR3 bases are TGCGCCAGCAGCTTAACCGGGACAGGGGACGAGACCCAGTACTTC.